This T cell receptor (beta chain) is from a study of blood T cell repertoires in COVID-19. This table comes from immunoSEQ multiplex PCR, and its TCRdb copy is limited to in-frame clones, with some not included. This table has about 160,000 clones, more than 65% appearing once. CDR1 KGHSH and CDR2 LQKENI come from the germline V gene. Between the trimmed V and J ends, which lost 1 base and 5 bases, there was a span of 11 bases. The CDR3 totals 14 residues. The chain links TRBV18 to TRBJ2-5, with D hard to call. The specimen sequenced was PBMCs or T cells enriched from blood (not recorded which). This TCR was sampled from a man in his sixties who had recovered from COVID-19. The CDR3 sequence: CASSPQPRLETQYF. DNA for the CDR3: TGTGCCAGCTCACCACAACCGCGGCTGGAGACCCAGTACTTC.